This is a list of T cell receptor beta chains from one sample in a study of T-cell memory formation after mild COVID-19. TCRdb re-called the 5' RACE reads through MiXCR, storing one row per CDR3 protein. Among under 35,000 distinct CDR3 sequences listed, about 21% were seen once. Specimen: PBMCs or a T cell subset sorted from them (not recorded which). Receptors originate from an adult who had mild COVID-19 (a few samples of this study predate the infection). Cell type and time point are not known. The CDR3 runs from the conserved cysteine through the conserved F or W. D genes are given only for firm matches. Only some rows state a clone size, as once, few, many or a class for expanded clones.

clone_size,j_call,v_call,d_call,cdr3_aa,cdr3_nt
many,TRBJ2-1,TRBV6-2/TRBV6-3,TRBD2,CASSYSGLAGIYNEQFF,TGTGCCAGCAGTTATTCGGGACTAGCGGGGATCTACAATGAGCAGTTCTTC
many,TRBJ1-5,TRBV12-3/TRBV12-4,.,CASSLGANQPQHF,TGTGCCAGCAGTTTGGGAGCAAATCAGCCCCAGCATTTT
many,TRBJ1-4,TRBV18,TRBD1,CASSPGQGWNEKLFF,TGTGCCAGCTCACCCGGACAGGGGTGGAATGAAAAACTGTTTTTT
few,TRBJ2-7,TRBV6-1,TRBD2,CASRGGTSGFHEQYF,TGTGCCAGCAGGGGAGGGACTAGCGGGTTCCACGAGCAGTACTTC
many,TRBJ2-1,TRBV5-1,TRBD1,CASSSGTGPNNEQFF,TGCGCCAGCAGCTCCGGGACAGGGCCCAACAATGAGCAGTTCTTC
many,TRBJ2-1,TRBV7-9,.,CASARVDEQFF,TGTGCCAGCGCGAGGGTAGATGAGCAGTTCTTC
many,TRBJ1-3,TRBV5-1,TRBD1,CASSPGQGFPLSGNTIYF,TGCGCCAGCAGCCCGGGACAGGGTTTCCCTCTCTCTGGAAACACCATATATTTT
many,TRBJ2-7,TRBV7-8,.,CASSLLGTTRSSYEQYF,TGTGCCAGCAGCTTATTAGGGACAACCCGGAGCTCCTACGAGCAGTACTTC
many,TRBJ1-2,TRBV12-3/TRBV12-4,TRBD1,CASSLGTGEGYTF,TGTGCCAGCAGTTTAGGGACAGGCGAAGGCTACACCTTC
medium-sized,TRBJ2-5,TRBV7-2,.,CASSLAGRGETQYF,TGTGCCAGCAGCTTAGCAGGCAGGGGAGAGACCCAGTACTTC
.,TRBJ2-1,TRBV6-5,.,CASSYSMVGSSYNEQFF,TGTGCCAGCAGTTACTCGATGGTTGGGAGCTCCTACAATGAGCAGTTCTTC
many,TRBJ1-2,TRBV7-9,.,CASSQGQDIYGYTF,TGTGCCAGCAGCCAGGGTCAGGACATCTATGGCTACACCTTC
.,TRBJ2-1,TRBV18,TRBD2,CASSPKAGDNEQFF,TGTGCCAGCTCACCTAAGGCGGGGGACAATGAGCAGTTCTTC
many,TRBJ2-3,TRBV5-5,TRBD2,CASSFPGAGGRADTQYF,TGTGCCAGCAGCTTCCCGGGGGCGGGGGGGCGCGCAGATACGCAGTATTTT
many,TRBJ2-6,TRBV12-3/TRBV12-4,.,CASSLGHSGANVLTF,TGTGCCAGCAGTTTGGGTCACTCTGGGGCCAACGTCCTGACTTTC
many,TRBJ1-6,TRBV5-1,TRBD1,CASSLDYGTAQTPLHF,TGCGCCAGCAGCTTGGATTATGGGACAGCACAAACACCCCTCCACTTT
.,TRBJ2-2,TRBV7-3,.,CASSPGQGSTGELFF,TGTGCCAGCAGCCCCGGTCAGGGTAGCACCGGGGAGCTGTTTTTT
many,TRBJ2-1,TRBV5-5,TRBD2,CASSLGSGIYNEQFF,TGTGCCAGCAGCTTGGGAAGCGGGATCTACAATGAGCAGTTCTTC
few,TRBJ1-2,TRBV2,.,CASSPRQVYTF,TGTGCCAGCAGCCCCAGACAGGTGTACACCTTC
many,TRBJ2-2,TRBV7-9,.,CASSRLTVSRTGELFF,TGTGCCAGCAGCCGGTTGACGGTATCAAGGACCGGGGAGCTGTTTTTT
.,TRBJ2-7,TRBV6-6,.,CASSYLVDSYEQYF,TGTGCCAGCAGTTACCTGGTAGACTCCTACGAGCAGTACTTC
.,TRBJ1-1,TRBV24-1,.,CATTTAGGGTEAFF,TGTGCCACCACCACCGCCGGGGGAGGCACTGAAGCTTTCTTT
.,TRBJ1-5,TRBV7-6,.,CASSSGAGIDQPQHF,TGTGCCAGCAGCTCCGGGGCTGGGATTGATCAGCCCCAGCATTTT
many,TRBJ2-5,TRBV4-1,TRBD2,CASSRRGGGETQYF,TGCGCCAGCAGCAGGCGCGGGGGAGGAGAGACCCAGTACTTC
many,TRBJ2-7,TRBV5-1,.,CASSLVVSSYEQYF,TGCGCCAGCAGCTTGGTTGTGTCATCCTACGAGCAGTACTTC